A single sample is the source of the 18 T cell receptor beta chains below, sequenced in a study of patients and donors after allogeneic stem cell transplantation. TCRdb analysed the RT-PCR reads with MiXCR anew, one entry per CDR3 protein. The sample yields approximately 430,000 distinct CDR3 sequences, roughly 16% seen once. The sample comprised blood, either unsorted or a sorted T cell fraction (not recorded which). The receptors come from a human donor who was either an allogeneic HSCT recipient or a stem cell or donor lymphocyte infusion donor (not recorded which). It is not recorded whose cells these are; they may come from a transplant donor.

This clonotype was counted between two and nine times. This chain connects TRBV12-3 or TRBV12-4 to TRBJ1-4, with D perhaps matching TRBD1 (5 bases). The germline V and J ends were trimmed by 6 bases and 8 bases, with 19 bases remaining between them. This CDR3 has 15 amino acids. CDR3 coding DNA: TGTGCCAGCAGGCCATCGAAGGGGCTTAACGAAAAACTGTTTTTT. It translates to CASRPSKGLNEKLFF.

A few counts support this clonotype. The CDR3 sequence is CASSPRTPGQTNTEAFF. CDR3 coding DNA: TGTGCCAGCAGCCCCCGAACCCCGGGACAGACTAACACTGAAGCTTTCTTT. The chain employs TRBV14 and TRBJ1-1; 7 bases map to TRBD1. Germline V gene lookup returns CDR1 SGHDN and CDR2 FVKESK. CDR3 length: 17 amino acids. The V gene end was trimmed by 4 bases and the J gene end by 2 bases; junction bases not matched to a gene: 13.

Only a few counts were recorded for this clonotype. The V gene is TRBV5-6, the J gene TRBJ2-5; no reliable D call. This CDR3 has 12 amino acids. V dropped 4 bases and J dropped 5 bases, with 9 bases sitting between them. Germline V CDR1 and CDR2: SGHDT, YYEEEE. CDR3 sequence reads: CASSHLLETQYF. The CDR3, as DNA: TGTGCCAGCAGCCACCTCCTGGAGACCCAGTACTTC.

This clonotype was detected ten times or more. The rearrangement uses TRBV10-3 and TRBJ2-3; D not resolved. CDR3 length equals 13 residues. Per germline, CDR1 ENHRY and CDR2 SYGVKD. Trimming removed 4 bases at V and 1 base at J, with 6 bases between. The chain's CDR3 is CAISALGTDTQYF. DNA for the CDR3: TGTGCCATCAGTGCCCTGGGCACAGATACGCAGTATTTT.

The gene calls are TRBV29-1 and TRBJ1-1; D is undetermined. This CDR3 is 11 amino acids long. Germline values: CDR1 SQVTM, CDR2 ANQGSEA. Trimming took off 6 bases at V and 4 bases at J, with 9 bases between the two ends. CDR3 in amino acids: CSVGLSTEAFF. The DNA of the CDR3 is TGCAGCGTCGGCCTGAGCACTGAAGCTTTCTTT.

This clonotype has only a few counts. The chain joins TRBV12-3 or TRBV12-4 to TRBJ1-5, with D maybe TRBD1 (5 bases). Trimming left V 5 bases short and J 4 bases short, with 12 bases between. The CDR3 covers 14 residues. CDR3 sequence: CASSNTGNNQPQHF. The DNA for the CDR3 is TGTGCCAGCAGTAACACAGGTAATAATCAGCCCCAGCATTTT.

Regarding this clonotype: One end of the junction does not line up with germline, which may come from a read error. V and J are TRBV11-2 and TRBJ2-1; TRBD2 matches at 16 bases. Germline V gene sequence: CDR1 SGHAT, CDR2 FQNNGV. The CDR3 is 13 amino acids. CDR3 region: CASSSGLAGGLVF. The DNA for the CDR3 is TGTGCCAGCAGCTCGGGACTAGCGGGGGGGCTGGTCTTC. The variable domain in full, with the rest retrieved from reference TRBV11-2 and TRBJ2-1, is EAGVAQSPRYKIIEKRQSVAFWCNPISGHATLYWYQQILGQGPKLLIQFQNNGVVDDSQLPKDRFSAERLKGVDSTLKIQPAKLEDSAVYLCASSSGLAGGLVFGPGTRLTVL.

This clonotype has only a few counts. The chain combines TRBV6-5 with TRBJ1-3, with no clear D. Germline CDR1 reads MNHEY; CDR2 reads SVGAGI. The CDR3 is 15 amino acids. Trimming shortened V by 0 bases and J by 4 bases, and 10 bases separated the two germline ends. The CDR3 sequence: CASSYSSGNGNTIYF. DNA for the CDR3: TGTGCCAGCAGTTACTCGAGCGGGAACGGAAACACCATATATTTT.

This clonotype was detected only a few times. The gene calls are TRBV5-1 and TRBJ2-7, with D uncertain. Germline loops: CDR1 SGHRS, CDR2 YFSETQ. CDR3 size: 15 residues. Trimming stripped 0 bases from V and 0 bases from J, with 10 bases between. The CDR3 is CASSLVGRFSYEQYF. The CDR3 DNA reads as TGCGCCAGCAGCTTGGTCGGCAGATTCTCCTACGAGCAGTACTTC.

The rearrangement joins TRBV10-3 to TRBJ2-5; possibly TRBD1 for D (6 bases). From germline, CDR1 is ENHRY and CDR2 SYGVKD. CDR3 length equals 16 residues. V was trimmed by 3 bases and J by 2 bases, leaving 16 bases between them. CDR3 residues: CAISDPLGQQQETQYF. In nucleotides, the CDR3 is TGTGCCATCAGTGATCCCTTAGGACAGCAGCAAGAGACCCAGTACTTC.

This chain connects TRBV27 to TRBJ2-7; the match to TRBD2 covers 8 bases. Germline CDR1 and CDR2: MNHEY and SMNVEV (reference sequence). The CDR3 loop spans 14 amino acids. Trimming took 6 bases from V and 2 from J; bases not matched to a gene: 6. CDR3: CASRASGSTYEQYF. The CDR3 DNA reads TGTGCCAGCAGAGCTAGCGGGTCTACCTACGAGCAGTACTTC.

In DNA, the CDR3 is TGTGCCAGCAGCGTAGAACCGGGACAGGTTTACTACGAGCAGTACTTC. Translation gives CASSVEPGQVYYEQYF. The rearrangement uses TRBV9 and TRBJ2-7; TRBD1 agrees at 8 bases. Germline CDR1 and CDR2: SGDLS and YYNGEE. Trimming removed 0 bases from V and 3 bases from J; junction bases left unmatched: 8. The CDR3 spans 16 residues.

The sample holds a few counts of this clonotype. The chain links TRBV24-1 to TRBJ2-1, with 7 bases fitting TRBD1. This CDR3 is 16 amino acids long. J was trimmed by 8 bases and V by 2 bases; bases with no gene match: 11. Germline values: CDR1 KGHDR, CDR2 SFDVKD. The CDR3 nucleotides are TGTGCCACCAGTGATTATCGACAGGGCCTCGGGGATGAGCAGTTCTTC. It yields the protein CATSDYRQGLGDEQFF.

This clonotype was observed a few times. The chain carries TRBV25-1 and TRBJ1-4; D possibly corresponds to TRBD1 (6 bases). The CDR3 runs to 17 residues. With 2 bases removed from V and 8 bases from J, the gap between germline ends came to 21 bases. Germline V gene data show CDR1 as MGHDK and CDR2 as SYGVNS. The CDR3 here is CASSEGSLQGREEKLFF. The CDR3 DNA is TGTGCCAGCAGTGAAGGGTCTCTTCAGGGGAGGGAGGAAAAACTGTTTTTT.

The V gene is TRBV11-3, the J gene TRBJ1-1; maybe TRBD1 (6 bases). The V gene's germline CDR1 is SGHNT and CDR2 YENEEA. Trimming shortened V by 2 bases and J by 7 bases, and 11 bases separated the two germline ends. The CDR3 has 13 residues. The CDR3 coding sequence is TGTGCCAGCAGCTTAAGCCAGGGGCTTGAAGCTTTCTTT. This translates into CASSLSQGLEAFF.

The gene calls are TRBV14 and TRBJ1-2; D uncertain. Per the germline V gene, CDR1 is SGHDN and CDR2 is FVKESK. The CDR3 is 14 residues long. Trimming took off 0 bases at V and 4 bases at J, with 9 bases between the two ends. The CDR3 bases are TGTGCCAGCAGCCAAGATCGGGGTAGCTATGGCTACACCTTC. Protein product: CASSQDRGSYGYTF. Complete variable domain (other parts from reference TRBV14 and TRBJ1-2): EAGVTQFPSHSVIEKGQTVTLRCDPISGHDNLYWYRRVMGKEIKFLLHFVKESKQDESGMPNNRFLAERTGGTYSTLKVQPAELEDSGVYFCASSQDRGSYGYTFGSGTRLTVV.

The V gene is TRBV4-1, the J gene TRBJ1-5; D remains ambiguous. V lost 4 bases to trimming and J lost 0 bases, with 10 bases between them. Germline V gives CDR1 MGHRA, CDR2 YSYEKL. The CDR3 runs 15 residues. The CDR3 coding sequence is TGCGCCAGCAGCCGCGGACTAGATAGCAATCAGCCCCAGCATTTT. Its protein is CASSRGLDSNQPQHF.

This clonotype was seen more than once but under ten times. The chain couples TRBV18 to TRBJ1-3, with D possibly matching TRBD1 (6 bases). Trimming shortened V by 6 bases and J by 0 bases, and 12 bases separated the two germline ends. The CDR3 extends over 15 amino acids. CDR1 and CDR2 (germline): KGHSH, LQKENI. The CDR3 protein is CASSPRQVSGNTIYF. CDR3 DNA sequence: TGTGCCAGCTCTCCTAGACAGGTCTCTGGAAACACCATATATTTT.